The 21 T cell receptor beta chains listed next were all sequenced from one sample in a study of blood T cell repertoires in COVID-19. Data came from immunoSEQ multiplex PCR; TCRdb stores just in-frame clones and leaves some out. The repertoire holds 170,000 or so clones, with roughly 90% as singletons. The sequenced material came from peripheral blood. Every receptor here comes from a man over 45 with acute or convalescent COVID-19.

As DNA, the CDR3 is TGTGCCAGCAGTTTGGACAGGGCCTACGAGCAGTACGTC. This translates into CASSLDRAYEQYV. This chain links TRBV12-3 or TRBV12-4 with TRBJ2-7; TRBD1 agrees at 8 bases. With 3 bases clipped from V and 2 bases from J, the junction kept 0 bases outside the gene matches. CDR3 length: 13 amino acids.

The genes are TRBV5-1 and TRBJ1-5; D gene uncertain. V gave up 1 base and J gave up 4 bases, with 15 bases separating them. This CDR3 is built from 16 residues. The V gene's germline CDR1 is SGHRS and CDR2 YFSETQ. The CDR3 region has the DNA TGCGCCAGCAGCTTGAGCGGAAGCGCTGGAAATCAGCCCCAGCATTTT. Protein sequence: CASSLSGSAGNQPQHF. The complete variable domain, with remaining parts taken from reference TRBV5-1 and TRBJ1-5, reads KAGVTQTPRYLIKTRGQQVTLSCSPISGHRSVSWYQQTPGQGLQFLFEYFSETQRNKGNFPGRFSGRQFSNSRSEMNVSTLELGDSALYLCASSLSGSAGNQPQHFGDGTRLSIL.

The chain carries TRBV18 and TRBJ1-1; tentatively, D is TRBD1 (6 bases). V was pared by 6 bases and J by 0 bases, with 17 bases between. CDR3 length equals 16 residues. Germline values: CDR1 KGHSH, CDR2 LQKENI. Here the CDR3 DNA reads TGTGCCAGCTCTCCGCAGCAGGGGACTATGAACACTGAAGCTTTCTTT. Protein product: CASSPQQGTMNTEAFF.

This clone showed up just once. Germline and junction disagree at one end, which may indicate a read error. The chain joins TRBV18 to TRBJ1-3, with a possible D match to TRBD1 (6 bases). The CDR3 contains 16 residues. Looked up from germline, CDR1 is KGHSH and CDR2 is LQKENI. The CDR3 here is CASSSPGVTSGNTIYF. CDR3 in DNA: TGTGCCAGCTCATCACCAGGGGTTACCTCTGGAAACACCATATATTTT.

The V and J genes are TRBV19 and TRBJ1-1; 7 bases are a match to TRBD1. The CDR3 loop spans 16 amino acids. The junction had 9 bases not matched to a gene; V was cut back by 4 bases and J by 1 base. Per germline, CDR1 LNHDA and CDR2 SQIVND (reference sequence). CDR3 in DNA: TGTGCCAGTAGTACCCCCGGGACAGCAGAGAACACTGAAGCTTTCTTT. It is translated as CASSTPGTAENTEAFF.

The rearrangement uses TRBV7-9 and TRBJ2-7; TRBD2 is a possible D gene (5 bases). Between the trimmed V and J ends, which lost 2 bases and 4 bases, there was a span of 6 bases. CDR1 SEHNR and CDR2 FQNEAQ come from the germline V gene (reference sequence). CDR3 length: 12 residues. DNA of the CDR3: TGTGCCAGCAGCTTAATAGCGTACGAGCAGTACTTC. It yields the protein CASSLIAYEQYF. The variable domain in full, with the rest retrieved from reference TRBV7-9 and TRBJ2-7, is DTGVSQNPRHKITKRGQNVTFRCDPISEHNRLYWYRQTLGQGPEFLTYFQNEAQLEKSRLLSDRFSAERPKGSFSTLEIQRTEQGDSAMYLCASSLIAYEQYFGPGTRLTVT.

This chain connects TRBV18 to TRBJ1-5; a weak D match, TRBD1 (5 bases). This CDR3 has 14 residues. CDR1 and CDR2 (germline): KGHSH, LQKENI. V lost 5 bases, J lost 5 bases, and 13 bases lay in between. CDR3 coding DNA: TGTGCCAGCTCATCAACAGGTCGGGATCAGCCCCAGCATTTT. Amino acid sequence: CASSSTGRDQPQHF.

The chain carries TRBV18 and TRBJ2-7, with 8 bases matching TRBD2. V gave up 5 bases and J gave up 2 bases; unmatched junction bases: 11. The CDR3 spans 16 residues. CDR1 and CDR2 (germline): KGHSH, LQKENI. CDR3 protein: CASSDSRLALTYEQYF. Here the CDR3 DNA reads TGTGCCAGCTCAGATTCACGACTAGCGTTAACCTACGAGCAGTACTTC.

The rearrangement joins TRBV9 to TRBJ2-2; 9 bases line up with TRBD2. The J segment lost 4 bases and the V segment lost 4 bases, leaving 14 bases of the junction unmatched. This CDR3 has 18 residues. Germline V gives CDR1 SGDLS, CDR2 YYNGEE. The CDR3 sequence is CASSSSPRLAASTGELFF. In DNA form, the CDR3 reads TGTGCCAGCAGCTCTTCTCCTAGACTAGCGGCCTCCACCGGGGAGCTGTTTTTT. Variable domain in full (rest from reference TRBV9 and TRBJ2-2): DSGVTQTPKHLITATGQRVTLRCSPRSGDLSVYWYQQSLDQGLQFLIQYYNGEERAKGNILERFSAQQFPDLHSELNLSSLELGDSALYFCASSSSPRLAASTGELFFGEGSRLTVL.

The V gene is TRBV5-1, the J gene TRBJ2-1; 9 nucleotides match TRBD1. J was trimmed by 4 bases and V by 3 bases; bases with no gene match: 5. Germline assignment: CDR1 SGHRS and CDR2 YFSETQ. The CDR3 has 15 amino acids. The chain's CDR3 is CASSSGTGSYNEQFF. In DNA, the CDR3 is TGCGCCAGCAGCTCGGGGACAGGGAGTTACAATGAGCAGTTCTTC.

This chain links TRBV19 with TRBJ1-2; 9 nucleotides line up with TRBD1. V gave up 7 bases and J gave up 6 bases; unmatched junction bases: 9. The CDR3 has 14 residues. The germline CDR1 and CDR2 sequences are LNHDA and SQIVND (reference sequence). The CDR3 loop is CASNRGPDEDGYTF. In DNA form, the CDR3 reads TGTGCCAGTAACAGGGGGCCTGACGAGGATGGCTACACCTTC.

As for this clone: Other DNA sequences of this sample code for an identical CDR3. V usage is TRBV6-5 and J usage is TRBJ1-4; D remains unclear. V gave up 6 bases and J gave up 4 bases, with 6 bases separating them. Germline-derived CDR1 and CDR2 are MNHEY and SVGAGI. The CDR3 runs to 12 residues. CDR3 bases: TGTGCCAGCAGAGGACTTAATGAAAAACTGTTTTTT. Residues: CASRGLNEKLFF.

This chain uses TRBV9 with TRBJ2-5; D is possibly TRBD2 (5 bases). Germline V gene lookup returns CDR1 SGDLS and CDR2 YYNGEE. CDR3 length: 16 residues. V dropped 3 bases and J dropped 5 bases, with 20 bases sitting between them. CDR3 coding DNA: TGTGCCAGCAGCGCCGGTGTTGGCGTATCGGGGGAGACCCAGTACTTC. It is translated as CASSAGVGVSGETQYF. Supplemented by reference TRBV9 and TRBJ2-5, the full variable domain reads DSGVTQTPKHLITATGQRVTLRCSPRSGDLSVYWYQQSLDQGLQFLIQYYNGEERAKGNILERFSAQQFPDLHSELNLSSLELGDSALYFCASSAGVGVSGETQYFGPGTRLLVL.

V and J are TRBV4-1 and TRBJ2-7, with TRBD1 identical over 7 bases. This CDR3 has 16 amino acids. The germline CDR1 and CDR2 sequences are MGHRA and YSYEKL. Losses at the gene ends were 2 bases for V and 0 bases for J; bases not matched to a gene: 7. CDR3 nucleotide sequence: TGCGCCAGCAGCCAAACACCGGGACAGAACTCCTACGAGCAGTACGTC. Translated: CASSQTPGQNSYEQYV.

The chain employs TRBV6-5 and TRBJ1-1; D not certain. The CDR3 runs to 13 residues. Germline-derived CDR1 and CDR2 are MNHEY and SVGAGI. Trimming pared 7 bases from V and 4 bases from J, leaving 13 bases between. The CDR3 here is CASTDPGITEAFF. The CDR3 DNA reads TGTGCCAGCACCGACCCGGGGATCACTGAAGCTTTCTTT.

The chain combines TRBV2 with TRBJ2-5, with 10 bases identical to TRBD1. Losses at the gene ends were 9 bases for V and 2 bases for J; bases not matched to a gene: 3. This CDR3 region has 13 residues. In germline, CDR1 is SNHLY, CDR2 FYNNEI. This chain's CDR3 is CARGTGEQETQYF. CDR3 DNA sequence: TGTGCCAGAGGGACAGGGGAACAAGAGACCCAGTACTTC. The whole variable domain, remainder taken from reference TRBV2 and TRBJ2-5, is EPEVTQTPSHQVTQMGQEVILRCVPISNHLYFYWYRQILGQKVEFLVSFYNNEISEKSEIFDDQFSVERPDGSNFTLKIRSTKLEDSAMYFCARGTGEQETQYFGPGTRLLVL.

This rearrangement joins TRBV29-1 to TRBJ1-1, with 7 bases fitting TRBD1. The ends lost 6 bases at V and 1 base at J; junction bases unmatched: 2. Germline loops: CDR1 SQVTM, CDR2 ANQGSEA. The CDR3 is 12 amino acids. The CDR3 sequence: CSVGDRNTEAFF. The CDR3 DNA is TGCAGCGTGGGGGACAGGAACACTGAAGCTTTCTTT.

This chain connects TRBV5-1 to TRBJ2-5; 7 positions agree with TRBD1. Germline loops: CDR1 SGHRS, CDR2 YFSETQ. The length of the CDR3 is 13 residues. J gave up 3 bases and V 7 bases, and 6 bases lay outside the gene matches. Here the CDR3 DNA reads TGCGCCAGCTACACAGGGGAAAAAGAGACCCAGTACTTC. As protein: CASYTGEKETQYF.

The chain employs TRBV7-2 and TRBJ2-5; 10 bases are a match to TRBD2. V gave up 5 bases and J gave up 2 bases; unmatched junction bases: 5. The CDR3 loop spans 15 amino acids. CDR1 is SGHTA, CDR2 FQGNSA, per germline. In DNA, the CDR3 is TGTGCCAGCAGCAACGGACTAGCGGTACAAGAGACCCAGTACTTC. Residues: CASSNGLAVQETQYF.

V usage is TRBV7-2 and J usage is TRBJ1-3; TRBD1 might be the D (6 bases). CDR1 and CDR2 from the germline V gene are SGHTA and FQGNSA. This CDR3 is 15 amino acids long. Trimming pared 5 bases from V and 3 bases from J, leaving 14 bases between. In nucleotides, the CDR3 is TGTGCCAGCAGCCAGGGAGGGGGGATTGGAAACACCATATATTTT. Protein: CASSQGGGIGNTIYF.

The rearrangement joins TRBV27 to TRBJ1-3; 8 positions agree with TRBD1. Unmatched junction bases numbered 8, after V lost 7 bases and J lost 0 bases. Germline V gene data show CDR1 as MNHEY and CDR2 as SMNVEV (reference sequence). This CDR3 is 16 amino acids long. The CDR3 protein is CASTRTGRISGNTIYF. The CDR3 nucleotides read TGTGCCAGCACTCGGACAGGGCGGATCTCTGGAAACACCATATATTTT.